These 30 T cell receptor beta chains came from one sample sequenced in a study of identical twins. Each CDR3 protein gets one entry after TCRdb re-called the 5' RACE reads with MiXCR. The repertoire includes 450,000 or so distinct CDR3 sequences, 20% to 25% of them detected once, and about 3% sits in the top ten. The same sample was also used in a study of T cells expressing NK-cell markers.

The material sequenced was CD4+ T cells sorted from blood. Every receptor here comes from a young woman in good health.

V and J are TRBV27 and TRBJ1-1; D gene uncertain. The CDR3 extends over 15 amino acids. Germline V gene data show CDR1 as MNHEY and CDR2 as SMNVEV (reference sequence). Deletions cut 5 bases from V and 1 base from J, with 14 bases between. Here the CDR3 DNA reads TGTGCCAGCAGTGCGATTCGGGCCGGGAACACTGAAGCTTTCTTT. Amino acids: CASSAIRAGNTEAFF.

This clonotype was seen a few times. The J gene is TRBJ2-1, the V gene TRBV11-2; D may be TRBD2 (7 bases). This CDR3 is built from 17 residues. Between the trimmed V and J ends, which lost 0 bases and 9 bases, there was a span of 21 bases. The germline gives CDR1 SGHAT, CDR2 FQNNGV. CDR3 residues: CASSLEGLGGGGGEQFF. CDR3 coding DNA: TGTGCCAGCAGCTTAGAGGGGCTAGGGGGAGGGGGTGGTGAGCAGTTCTTC.

In its sample, this clonotype was seen a few times. V and J are TRBV28 and TRBJ1-1, with D perhaps TRBD1 (5 bases). V lost 3 bases and J 0 bases, leaving 11 bases between the germline ends. In germline, CDR1 is MDHEN, CDR2 SYDVKM. The CDR3 sequence is 15 residues long. Here the CDR3 DNA reads TGTGCCAGCAGTTTTGGATCGGACATGAACACTGAAGCTTTCTTT. This encodes CASSFGSDMNTEAFF.

This chain uses TRBV12-3 or TRBV12-4 with TRBJ2-3, with D hard to call. V was shortened by 2 bases and J by 2 bases, with 8 bases between the two germline ends. The CDR3 runs 14 residues. The CDR3: CASSLTLYTDTQYF. In nucleotides, the CDR3 is TGTGCCAGCAGTTTAACTCTCTACACAGATACGCAGTATTTT.

This clonotype was counted only a few times. The chain joins TRBV7-9 to TRBJ2-5; the D gene is possibly TRBD2 (6 bases). Germline loops: CDR1 SEHNR, CDR2 FQNEAQ (reference sequence). Between the trimmed V and J ends, which lost 4 bases and 5 bases, there was a span of 17 bases. The CDR3 sequence is 15 residues long. DNA of the CDR3: TGTGCCAGCAGCTCAGGCGGGAAGACGGAGGAGACCCAGTACTTC. Translated, it gives CASSSGGKTEETQYF.

This clonotype was detected only a few times. This chain joins TRBV7-8 and TRBJ2-7; D unclear. This CDR3 contains 16 residues. Trimming cost V 0 bases and J 5 bases, with 17 bases left between them. Germline CDR1 and CDR2: SGHVS and FQNEAQ. As DNA, the CDR3 is TGTGCCAGCAGCTTAGCGAGGTCTAGTTCCCCCCACGAGCAGTACTTC. Its protein product is CASSLARSSSPHEQYF.

The gene calls are TRBV20-1 and TRBJ2-5; 8 bases are shared with TRBD2. The J segment lost 2 bases and the V segment lost 7 bases, leaving 6 bases of the junction unmatched. This CDR3 contains 13 residues. Per the germline V gene, CDR1 is DFQATT and CDR2 is SNEGSKA (reference sequence). The CDR3 sequence is CSVTSGPQETQYF. CDR3 coding DNA: TGCAGTGTCACTAGCGGCCCACAAGAGACCCAGTACTTC.

J is TRBJ2-3 and V is TRBV12-3 or TRBV12-4, with a possible D match to TRBD1 (6 bases). The CDR3 has 15 residues. Trimming shortened V by 5 bases and J by 4 bases, and 16 bases separated the two germline ends. For the CDR3, the DNA is TGTGCCAGCAGTCCAAGGGGGAAGGGAGCAGATACGCAGTATTTT. Translating it yields CASSPRGKGADTQYF.

This clonotype has only a few counts. The V call is TRBV4-1, the J call TRBJ2-3; D gene ambiguous. The V gene's germline CDR1 is MGHRA and CDR2 YSYEKL. The CDR3 sequence is 12 residues long. V lost 0 bases, J lost 6 bases, and 4 bases lay in between. CDR3 DNA: TGCGCCAGCAGCCAAGACGGGGATACGCAGTATTTT. Protein sequence: CASSQDGDTQYF.

This clonotype was counted between two and nine times. This chain connects TRBV6-1 to TRBJ1-5; possible D gene TRBD1, 6 bases. Trimming left V 6 bases short and J 4 bases short, with 10 bases between. This CDR3 comprises 13 residues. Germline assignment: CDR1 MNHNS and CDR2 SASEGT. The CDR3 DNA reads as TGTGCCAGCAGCCAGGGGACTAATCAGCCCCAGCATTTT. Its translation: CASSQGTNQPQHF.

The gene calls are TRBV29-1 and TRBJ2-6; D is unclear. Trimming took off 6 bases at V and 0 bases at J, with 9 bases between the two ends. The germline gives CDR1 SQVTM, CDR2 ANQGSEA. The CDR3 is 14 amino acids. CDR3 residues: CSVRTDSGANVLTF. The CDR3, as DNA: TGCAGCGTAAGGACGGACTCTGGGGCCAACGTCCTGACTTTC. The whole variable domain, remainder taken from reference TRBV29-1 and TRBJ2-6, is SAVISQKPSRDICQRGTSLTIQCQVDSQVTMMFWYRQQPGQSLTLIATANQGSEATYESGFVIDKFPISRPNLTFSTLTVSNMSPEDSSIYLCSVRTDSGANVLTFGAGSRLTVL.

V gene TRBV5-1 combines with J gene TRBJ1-1; 10 nucleotides match TRBD1. CDR1 SGHRS and CDR2 YFSETQ come from the germline V gene. After removal of 4 bases from V and 0 bases from J, the junction contained 6 bases not matched to a gene. The CDR3 has 16 amino acids. The CDR3 region is CASSGGQGRMNTEAFF. DNA for the CDR3: TGCGCCAGCAGCGGGGGACAGGGGCGAATGAACACTGAAGCTTTCTTT.

A few counts support this clonotype. The chain is built from TRBV15 and TRBJ2-1, with D tentatively TRBD1 or TRBD2 (5 bases each). The CDR3 covers 16 residues. The V gene lost 0 bases and the J gene lost 9 bases, with 18 bases spanning the gap. Per the germline V gene, CDR1 is LNHNV and CDR2 is YYDKDF (reference sequence). CDR3 bases: TGTGCCACCAGCAGAGAGACCGGGACGCGTGGATCTGAGCAGTTCTTC. The encoded protein is CATSRETGTRGSEQFF.

In its sample, this clonotype was seen a few times. V and J are TRBV2 and TRBJ2-2; no clear D gene. V was clipped by 6 bases and J by 6 bases, with 5 bases between them. Germline CDR1 is SNHLY and CDR2 is FYNNEI. This CDR3 comprises 11 residues. In DNA, the CDR3 is TGTGCCAGCAGGGCTGCCGGGGAGCTGTTTTTT. Residues: CASRAAGELFF.

J is TRBJ2-6 and V is TRBV13; TRBD1 matches 9 bases. V dropped 7 bases and J dropped 0; count of bases not matched to a gene: 4. CDR3 size: 16 residues. The germline V gene encodes CDR1 PRHDT and CDR2 FYEKMQ (reference sequence). In nucleotides, the CDR3 is TGTGCCAGCACGGGACAGGGAATCTCTGGGGCCAACGTCCTGACTTTC. As protein: CASTGQGISGANVLTF.

This clonotype was seen a handful of times. This chain connects TRBV5-1 to TRBJ2-1; tentative D call: TRBD2 (6 bases). Trimming shortened V by 7 bases and J by 7 bases, and 21 bases separated the two germline ends. Per the germline V gene, CDR1 is SGHRS and CDR2 is YFSETQ. The CDR3 runs 15 residues. CDR3 residues: CASSYVAARGNEQFF. In DNA, the CDR3 is TGCGCCAGCTCCTACGTAGCGGCTCGGGGAAATGAGCAGTTCTTC.

CDR3: CASSRDRVDAYEQYF. In nucleotides, the CDR3 is TGCGCCAGCAGCCGGGACAGGGTTGACGCCTACGAGCAGTACTTC. The chain links TRBV5-1 to TRBJ2-7; TRBD1 agrees at 9 bases. The CDR3 is 15 residues long. CDR1 SGHRS and CDR2 YFSETQ come from the germline V gene. The ends lost 4 bases at V and 2 bases at J; junction bases unmatched: 7.

This chain connects TRBV6-2 or TRBV6-3 to TRBJ2-1; 11 bases match TRBD2. The CDR3 runs 15 residues. The V gene's germline CDR1 is MNHEY and CDR2 SVGEGT. V dropped 7 bases and J dropped 10; count of bases not matched to a gene: 12. The CDR3 region is CASNLAGGSPGEQFF. CDR3 bases: TGTGCCAGCAATTTAGCGGGAGGGTCCCCGGGGGAGCAGTTCTTC.

The chain joins TRBV5-1 to TRBJ2-1, with 11 positions matching TRBD2. V shed 4 bases and J 0 bases; nucleotides not matched to a gene: 6. The CDR3 consists of 17 residues. CDR1 is SGHRS, CDR2 YFSETQ, per germline. The CDR3 here is CASSLGTSGYSYNEQFF. The CDR3 DNA sequence: TGCGCCAGCAGCCTCGGGACTAGCGGTTACTCCTACAATGAGCAGTTCTTC. Complete variable domain (other parts from reference TRBV5-1 and TRBJ2-1): KAGVTQTPRYLIKTRGQQVTLSCSPISGHRSVSWYQQTPGQGLQFLFEYFSETQRNKGNFPGRFSGRQFSNSRSEMNVSTLELGDSALYLCASSLGTSGYSYNEQFFGPGTRLTVL.

In this sample, this clonotype turned up a few times. The CDR3 region has the DNA TGCAGTGCGCCCCAGGGAAACACTGAAGCTTTCTTT. Translated: CSAPQGNTEAFF. The genes are TRBV20-1 and TRBJ1-1, with D perhaps matching TRBD1 (5 bases). Germline V lookup: CDR1 DFQATT, CDR2 SNEGSKA (reference sequence). The CDR3 is 12 residues long. Trimming took off 6 bases at V and 2 bases at J, with 10 bases between the two ends.

This chain uses TRBV29-1 with TRBJ2-2, with TRBD2 as a possible D gene (7 bases). Germline loops: CDR1 SQVTM, CDR2 ANQGSEA. Trimming cost V 0 bases and J 2 bases, with 13 bases left between them. CDR3 length: 16 residues. CDR3 sequence (DNA): TGCAGCGTTGAAGATCACGGGGGGCCAAACACCGGGGAGCTGTTTTTT. Translated: CSVEDHGGPNTGELFF.

The sample holds a few counts of this clonotype. The chain uses TRBV20-1 and TRBJ2-1; the D is unclear. This CDR3 has 13 residues. Germline V gene sequence: CDR1 DFQATT, CDR2 SNEGSKA (reference sequence). V was cut by 1 base and J by 4 bases, with 8 bases left in between. The CDR3 sequence is CSARVPLYNEQFF. The CDR3 DNA follows: TGCAGTGCTAGAGTACCACTGTACAATGAGCAGTTCTTC.

This clonotype was seen more than once but under ten times. The chain is built from TRBV6-1 and TRBJ1-2; D perhaps matches TRBD1 (5 bases). Germline V lookup: CDR1 MNHNS, CDR2 SASEGT. Trimming left V 6 bases short and J 4 bases short, with 15 bases between. This CDR3 spans 14 amino acids. The CDR3 DNA follows: TGTGCCAGCAGCCCCGGGACGGATTCCTATGGCTACACCTTC. Its protein product is CASSPGTDSYGYTF.

This rearrangement joins TRBV5-1 to TRBJ2-7; D could derive from TRBD1 or TRBD2 (5 bases each). This CDR3 spans 15 amino acids. V dropped 7 bases and J dropped 0 bases, with 17 bases sitting between them. Germline V gene sequence: CDR1 SGHRS, CDR2 YFSETQ. The CDR3, as DNA: TGCGCCAGCCACGGTCGGCCAGGGAGCTCCTACGAGCAGTACTTC. This encodes CASHGRPGSSYEQYF.

This clonotype showed up just once. The rearrangement joins TRBV6-1 to TRBJ2-7; D may be TRBD2 (6 bases). This CDR3 has 14 amino acids. CDR1 is MNHNS, CDR2 SASEGT, per germline. Trimming left V 6 bases short and J 9 bases short, with 21 bases between. The DNA of the CDR3 is TGTGCCAGCAGCTCCAGTTCGGGGGACCGGGGGCAGTACTTC. Translation gives CASSSSSGDRGQYF.

The V call is TRBV29-1, the J call TRBJ2-7; 7 nucleotides agree with TRBD2. Trimming cost V 4 bases and J 2 bases; bases outside gene matches: 14. The CDR3 sequence is 16 residues long. The germline V gene encodes CDR1 SQVTM and CDR2 ANQGSEA. CDR3: CSVVRYEAGDAYEQYF. DNA of the CDR3: TGCAGCGTTGTGAGGTACGAGGCGGGAGACGCCTACGAGCAGTACTTC.

There are a few counts of this clonotype. This chain uses TRBV10-1 with TRBJ2-7; 7 bases agree with TRBD2. This CDR3 is built from 12 residues. Trimming took 4 bases from V and 8 from J; bases not matched to a gene: 5. CDR1 and CDR2 from the germline V gene are WNHNN and SYGVQD (reference sequence). CDR3 sequence: CASSVSGGQQYF. The CDR3, as DNA: TGCGCCAGCAGTGTATCGGGGGGTCAGCAGTACTTC.

The chain couples TRBV7-9 to TRBJ2-7; D may be TRBD2 (6 bases). Germline lookup yields CDR1 SEHNR and CDR2 FQNEAQ (reference sequence). The CDR3 extends over 14 amino acids. V dropped 3 bases and J dropped 2 bases, with 11 bases sitting between them. The CDR3 is CASSLAGNTYEQYF. CDR3 coding DNA: TGTGCCAGCAGCTTGGCGGGGAACACCTACGAGCAGTACTTC.

V usage is TRBV5-6 and J usage is TRBJ2-7; 9 nucleotides agree with TRBD1. The CDR3 is 18 residues long. Germline V lookup: CDR1 SGHDT, CDR2 YYEEEE. V dropped 0 bases and J dropped 0; count of bases not matched to a gene: 10. This CDR3 is CASSLGLLYRGRSYEQYF. CDR3 DNA sequence: TGTGCCAGCAGCTTGGGGCTCCTCTACAGGGGGCGCTCCTACGAGCAGTACTTC.

The chain employs TRBV20-1 and TRBJ2-1; D remains ambiguous. Germline V gene data show CDR1 as DFQATT and CDR2 as SNEGSKA (reference sequence). This CDR3 is 13 amino acids long. The ends were cut back, 0 bases at V and 9 bases at J, with 12 bases in the middle. CDR3 nucleotide sequence: TGCAGTGCTAGAGATCGGGTAAAGGGTGAGCAGTTCTTC. Protein product: CSARDRVKGEQFF.